A selection of T cell receptor beta chains follows, all from one sample in a study of T cell responses to AZD1222 COVID-19 vaccine. Produced via immunoSEQ multiplex PCR; TCRdb's table is partial and in-frame only. This table has around 140,000 clones, 92% appearing once. Specimen: peripheral blood, collected 28 days after the second AZD1222 dose. The receptor set was obtained from an adult who received the AZD1222 COVID-19 vaccine. Both conserved end residues are part of each CDR3. D genes are given only for firm matches. Clone size is given for some rows only: seen once, a few or many times, or a class if the clone is expanded.

>TRBJ1-2|TRBV2|.|.
CASTPGGGMGYTF
TGTGCCAGCACCCCGGGGGGGGGTATGGGCTACACCTTC
>TRBJ1-5|TRBV7-8|.|.
CASSLRGRGQPQHF
TGTGCCAGCAGCTTGAGGGGCCGGGGGCAGCCCCAGCATTTT
>TRBJ1-1|TRBV4-1|.|.
CASSQVNMGWTTEAFF
TGCGCCAGCAGCCAAGTTAATATGGGATGGACCACTGAAGCTTTCTTT
>TRBJ1-2|TRBV29-1|TRBD1|.
CSVDGQGGGYTF
TGCAGCGTTGACGGACAGGGTGGAGGCTACACCTTC
>TRBJ1-5|TRBV2|.|.
CASTQGSRQPQHF
TGTGCCAGTACTCAGGGTTCGCGCCAGCCCCAGCATTTT
>TRBJ2-1|TRBV27|.|.
CARPTGCASYNEQFF
TGTGCCAGGCCGACAGGCTGCGCTTCCTACAATGAGCAGTTCTTC
>TRBJ1-4|TRBV15|TRBD1|once
CATSRDYTGVSEKLFF
TGTGCCACCAGCAGAGATTATACAGGGGTGAGCGAAAAACTGTTTTTT
>TRBJ1-2|TRBV15|.|once
CATSRGGSYGYTF
TGTGCCACCAGCAGAGGTGGCAGCTATGGCTACACCTTC
>TRBJ2-5|TRBV18|TRBD2|.
CASSRLAGEVETQYF
TGTGCCAGCTCACGCTTAGCGGGAGAAGTTGAGACCCAGTACTTC
>TRBJ1-4|TRBV18|.|.
CASSRQALDSTNEKLFF
TGTGCCAGCTCAAGACAGGCTCTGGACTCAACTAATGAAAAACTGTTTTTT